The sample holds a few counts of the clone carrying this T cell receptor beta chain. Its antigen is not known. Method: immunoSEQ multiplex PCR; TCRdb's copy keeps in-frame clones and lacks some. The profile shows some 5,000 clones, around 74% of them singletons. The sample comes from a study of immune evolution from preneoplasia to lung adenocarcinoma. Patient tissue came from resections in Japan or China, 2014–2017. Overall study results and limits: From normal lung to invasive adenocarcinoma, top clone frequencies appeared to decrease. Clonality was highest in normal lung, lower in later-stage lesions apparently.

Trimming removed 3 bases at V and 3 bases at J, with 17 bases between. This CDR3 contains 16 residues. In germline, CDR1 is MNHEY, CDR2 SMNVEV (reference sequence). This clonotype was obtained from a person of 80 years or more with lung adenocarcinoma. The genes are TRBV27 and TRBJ1-2; D unclear. Sequencing input: FFPE adjacent normal lung tissue. CDR3 DNA sequence: TGTGCCAGCAGTTTTGCCGCAGGAAAAGCCGACTATGGCTACACCTTC. Amino acid sequence: CASSFAAGKADYGYTF.